Listed here are 18 T cell receptor beta chains from one sample, sequenced in a study of CD8 T cells in Susac syndrome. Reverse transcription of roughly 0.5 to 1 ug RNA was performed with random hexamers. One entry per CDR3 protein results from TCRdb running MiXCR on the immunoSEQ multiplex PCR reads. The repertoire holds 160,000 or so distinct CDR3 sequences, with over 85% as singletons. The sample taken for sequencing was CD8+ T cells from PBMCs. Receptors were obtained from a human donor with multiple sclerosis.

The chain employs TRBV7-9 and TRBJ1-1; no definite D call. V was clipped by 2 bases and J by 6 bases, with 7 bases between them. Germline CDR1 SEHNR, CDR2 FQNEAQ (reference sequence). This CDR3 comprises 12 residues. CDR3 residues: CASSLRPAEAFF. Here the CDR3 DNA reads TGTGCCAGCAGCTTAAGGCCCGCTGAAGCTTTCTTT.

The chain carries TRBV27 and TRBJ1-1; D remains ambiguous. The V gene's germline CDR1 is MNHEY and CDR2 SMNVEV (reference sequence). This CDR3 has 15 amino acids. Trimming pared 5 bases from V and 4 bases from J, leaving 17 bases between. CDR3 residues: CASSPPLVDVTEAFF. DNA of the CDR3: TGTGCCAGCAGTCCCCCCTTGGTGGATGTCACTGAAGCTTTCTTT.

This sequence joins TRBV6-6 and TRBJ1-2, with D unresolved. Per germline, CDR1 MNHNY and CDR2 SVGAGI (reference sequence). V was pared by 0 bases and J by 4 bases, with 15 bases between. CDR3 size: 16 residues. CDR3 loop: CASSYSDSGFSYGYTF. In DNA form, the CDR3 reads TGTGCCAGCAGTTACTCTGACTCGGGGTTCAGCTATGGCTACACCTTC.

J is TRBJ1-4 and V is TRBV3-1; the match to TRBD1 covers 8 bases. Looked up from germline, CDR1 is LGHDT and CDR2 is YNNKEL (reference sequence). CDR3 size: 17 residues. The V gene end was trimmed by 3 bases and the J gene end by 8 bases; junction bases not matched to a gene: 14. The CDR3 nucleotides read TGTGCCAGCAGCCATAAGAGACAGGGGCCTTGGCTAGAAAAACTGTTTTTT. Its translation is CASSHKRQGPWLEKLFF.

The chain carries TRBV4-3 and TRBJ2-6; D possibly corresponds to TRBD2 (5 bases). CDR3 length: 16 amino acids. In germline, CDR1 is LGHNA, CDR2 YSLEER. V was trimmed by 0 bases and J by 3 bases, leaving 9 bases between them. As DNA, the CDR3 is TGCGCCAGCAGCCAAGATTTAGGGAGTGGGGCCAACGTCCTGACTTTC. Translation: CASSQDLGSGANVLTF.

The chain has TRBV27 and TRBJ2-3; D gene uncertain. The CDR3 extends over 14 amino acids. V dropped 0 bases and J dropped 2 bases, with 6 bases sitting between them. Germline loops: CDR1 MNHEY, CDR2 SMNVEV (reference sequence). This CDR3 reads CASSLSRTTDTQYF. DNA for the CDR3: TGTGCCAGCAGTTTATCAAGGACCACAGATACGCAGTATTTT.

V is TRBV29-1 and J is TRBJ2-3, with 13 bases that match TRBD2. The V gene end was trimmed by 7 bases and the J gene end by 5 bases; junction bases not matched to a gene: 0. The germline V gene has CDR1 SQVTM and CDR2 ANQGSEA. This CDR3 has 12 amino acids. This CDR3 is CSGTSGGDTQYF. DNA for the CDR3: TGCAGCGGGACTAGCGGGGGAGATACGCAGTATTTT.

J is TRBJ2-7 and V is TRBV9; no firm D call. CDR3 length: 14 amino acids. CDR1 is SGDLS and CDR2 is YYNGEE in the germline V gene. Trimming left V 4 bases short and J 6 bases short, with 17 bases between. The CDR3 DNA is TGTGCCAGCAGCCCTGACGAGGTTAGTTCCGAGCAGTACTTC. Translation: CASSPDEVSSEQYF.

The chain recombines TRBV12-3 or TRBV12-4 with TRBJ2-7; D ambiguous. The CDR3 consists of 13 residues. The V end was cut by 7 bases, the J end by 3 bases, with 13 bases between. This CDR3 reads CASTYGLVYEQYF. DNA of the CDR3: TGTGCCAGCACTTACGGCTTAGTCTACGAGCAGTACTTC.

The chain links TRBV29-1 to TRBJ1-1; D gene uncertain. The CDR3 runs to 13 residues. Germline loops: CDR1 SQVTM, CDR2 ANQGSEA. Trimming pared 0 bases from V and 6 bases from J, leaving 11 bases between. The CDR3 bases are TGCAGCGTTGAAGATGCGACTCGGGCTGAAGCTTTCTTT. Residues: CSVEDATRAEAFF.

The chain uses TRBV4-1 and TRBJ2-7; the D is unclear. Trimming cost V 1 base and J 0 bases, with 10 bases left between them. The CDR3 runs to 15 residues. Germline CDR1 is MGHRA and CDR2 is YSYEKL. CDR3 protein: CASSQAWSLSYEQYF. In DNA form, the CDR3 reads TGCGCCAGCAGCCAAGCCTGGTCCCTCTCCTACGAGCAGTACTTC.

The gene calls are TRBV27 and TRBJ2-7; D gene ambiguous. The length of the CDR3 is 13 residues. Between the trimmed V and J ends, which lost 5 bases and 6 bases, there was a span of 14 bases. Germline CDR1 is MNHEY and CDR2 is SMNVEV (reference sequence). The CDR3 DNA reads TGTGCCAGCAGTCCATCTCACTTCCTCGAGCAGTACTTC. Encoded protein: CASSPSHFLEQYF.

The genes are TRBV2 and TRBJ2-1, with 11 bases lining up with TRBD2. Germline CDR1 is SNHLY and CDR2 is FYNNEI. With V trimmed by 6 bases and J by 4 bases, 5 bases remained unmatched. The CDR3 is made up of 15 amino acids. The CDR3 protein is CASRATSGGYNEQFF. The DNA of the CDR3 is TGTGCCAGCAGAGCTACTAGCGGGGGATACAATGAGCAGTTCTTC.

V is TRBV9 and J is TRBJ1-1; 7 bases agree with TRBD1. The CDR3 length is 15 residues. Germline assignment: CDR1 SGDLS and CDR2 YYNGEE. V shed 4 bases and J 2 bases; nucleotides not matched to a gene: 8. CDR3 nucleotide sequence: TGTGCCAGCAGCCCCTACGGACAGGAAAACACTGAAGCTTTCTTT. Its protein is CASSPYGQENTEAFF.

Here the CDR3 reads CAISQRGGVRDTQYF. The CDR3 nucleotides are TGTGCCATCAGCCAGCGGGGGGGAGTTAGGGATACGCAGTATTTT. The chain has TRBV10-3 and TRBJ2-3; 10 bases align to TRBD2. The CDR3 loop spans 15 amino acids. Germline lookup yields CDR1 ENHRY and CDR2 SYGVKD. J gave up 6 bases and V 6 bases, and 9 bases lay outside the gene matches.

This clonotype showed up just a few times. This sequence joins TRBV27 and TRBJ2-7; maybe TRBD2 (5 bases). This CDR3 has 13 residues. The V end was cut by 0 bases, the J end by 5 bases, with 8 bases between. From germline, CDR1 is MNHEY and CDR2 SMNVEV (reference sequence). The CDR3 loop reads CASSLSAGNEQYF. CDR3 DNA: TGTGCCAGCAGTTTATCGGCGGGTAACGAGCAGTACTTC.

This chain uses TRBV29-1 with TRBJ2-1, with 11 bases aligning to TRBD1. V gave up 7 bases and J gave up 6 bases; unmatched junction bases: 8. The germline gives CDR1 SQVTM, CDR2 ANQGSEA. The CDR3 is made up of 14 amino acids. The DNA of the CDR3 is TGCAGCGCTTCCGGGACAGGGGGAATCAATGAGCAGTTCTTC. Translated: CSASGTGGINEQFF.

This CDR3 reads CSVEVPEAFF. The CDR3 DNA sequence: TGCAGCGTTGAAGTTCCTGAAGCTTTCTTT. V is TRBV29-1 and J is TRBJ1-1; D gene ambiguous. Trimming removed 1 base at V and 6 bases at J, with 3 bases between. Germline V gene lookup returns CDR1 SQVTM and CDR2 ANQGSEA. The CDR3 has 10 residues.